This TCR beta chain was recovered during a study of human T cells and chemical hapten exposure. About the research overall: Mainly, slight library volume differences in the pool made TCR yields vary. Study-wide findings and caveats: After DPC sensitization, TCRs above 1 in 1000 frequency showed no change.

Total RNA came from unfractionated whole blood. Germline values: CDR1 SGHTA, CDR2 FQGNSA. The length of the CDR3 is 13 residues. The ends were cut back, 1 base at V and 4 bases at J, with 6 bases in the middle. The library attached unique molecular identifiers to individual cDNA molecules. Original processing notes: From 23,224 to 690,600 TCRs were found per sample, with a median of 95,638. TCRdb recomputed calls from the reads with MiXCR, one row per CDR3 protein. These V and J calls derive from TCRdb rather than the authors' analysis. Of around 120,000 distinct CDR3 sequences detected, around 9% appear once; the ten largest clones hold 1.4%. This clonotype has just a few counts. The target antigen is unknown.

The source is a human donor in good health. Some clones in this sample may be carry-over from other donors' samples. The source material was whole blood. The chain combines TRBV7-2 with TRBJ2-3; D is undetermined. The CDR3 DNA reads TGTGCCAGCAGCTTAGTCCGGGCAGATACGCAGTATTTT. Its translation is CASSLVRADTQYF.